The TCR beta chain under discussion was sequenced for a study of T cell responses to AZD1222 COVID-19 vaccine. Germline assignment: CDR1 LGHDT and CDR2 YNNKEL (reference sequence). V gave up 2 bases and J gave up 0 bases, with 10 bases separating them. The CDR3 is 16 residues long. Assay: immunoSEQ multiplex PCR; the TCRdb copy retains only in-frame clones and omits some. The sample has about 160,000 clones, roughly 90% seen once. Study conclusions and caveats: Regions 160-218 and 743-854 dominated among vaccine-associated CD4 TCRs spanning spike. Females made up more of the donors, who were largely white British, and clonal diversity may have come out too low. Repertoire samples came only from after the peak T cell response.

As for this clone: Antigen: not known.

This clonotype was obtained from an adult in good health. The chain employs TRBV3-1 (or the pseudogene TRBV3-2) and TRBJ1-4; no reliable D call. This specimen was peripheral blood, taken on day 0 of AZD1222 vaccination. The CDR3 region has the DNA TGTGCCAGCAGCCAACGTCCCATTGCAACTAATGAAAAACTGTTTTTT. It translates to CASSQRPIATNEKLFF.